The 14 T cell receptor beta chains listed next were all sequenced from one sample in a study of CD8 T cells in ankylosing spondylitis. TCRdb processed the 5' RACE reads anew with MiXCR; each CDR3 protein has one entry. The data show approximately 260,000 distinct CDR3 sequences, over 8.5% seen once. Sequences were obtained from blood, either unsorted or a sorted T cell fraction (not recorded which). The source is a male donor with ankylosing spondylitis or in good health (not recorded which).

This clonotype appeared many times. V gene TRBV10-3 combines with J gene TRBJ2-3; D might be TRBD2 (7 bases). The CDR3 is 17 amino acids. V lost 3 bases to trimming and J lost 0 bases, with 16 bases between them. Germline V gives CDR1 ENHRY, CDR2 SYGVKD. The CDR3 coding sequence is TGTGCCATCAGTGAAGGCGGGGGCGTCGCTAGCACAGATACGCAGTATTTT. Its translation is CAISEGGGVASTDTQYF.

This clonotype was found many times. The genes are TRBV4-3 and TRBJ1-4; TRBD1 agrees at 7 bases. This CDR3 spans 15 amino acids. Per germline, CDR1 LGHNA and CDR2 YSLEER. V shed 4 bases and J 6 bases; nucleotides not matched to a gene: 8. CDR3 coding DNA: TGCGCCAGCAGCCTCTCGCAGGGACAGCATGAAAAACTGTTTTTT. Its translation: CASSLSQGQHEKLFF.

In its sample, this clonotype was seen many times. The CDR3 loop reads CASSVGTGPYGYTF. The CDR3 DNA sequence: TGTGCCAGCAGCGTAGGAACAGGGCCCTATGGCTACACCTTC. The chain recombines TRBV9 with TRBJ1-2, with D maybe TRBD1 (6 bases). V was clipped by 0 bases and J by 4 bases, with 10 bases between them. The CDR3 is 14 residues long. Germline-derived CDR1 and CDR2 are SGDLS and YYNGEE.

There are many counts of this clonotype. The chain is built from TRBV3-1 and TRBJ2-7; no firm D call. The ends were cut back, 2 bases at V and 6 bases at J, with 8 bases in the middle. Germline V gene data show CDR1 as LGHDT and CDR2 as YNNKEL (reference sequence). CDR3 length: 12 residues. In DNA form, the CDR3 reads TGTGCCAGCAGCCAACTCCTCTCCGAGCAGTACTTC. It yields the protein CASSQLLSEQYF.

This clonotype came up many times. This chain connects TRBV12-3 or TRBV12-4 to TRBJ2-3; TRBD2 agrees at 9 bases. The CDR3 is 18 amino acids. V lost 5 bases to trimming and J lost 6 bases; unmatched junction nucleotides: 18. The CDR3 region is CASSPYTLSRGGSDTQYF. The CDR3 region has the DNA TGTGCCAGCAGTCCCTACACCCTCTCGCGGGGGGGTTCGGATACGCAGTATTTT.

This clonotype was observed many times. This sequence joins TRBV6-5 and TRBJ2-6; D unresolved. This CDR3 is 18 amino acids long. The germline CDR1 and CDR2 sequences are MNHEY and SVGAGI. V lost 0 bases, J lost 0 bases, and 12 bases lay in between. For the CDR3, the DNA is TGTGCCAGCAGTTACTCTGCCTTTCGCCCCTCTGGGGCCAACGTCCTGACTTTC. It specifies CASSYSAFRPSGANVLTF.

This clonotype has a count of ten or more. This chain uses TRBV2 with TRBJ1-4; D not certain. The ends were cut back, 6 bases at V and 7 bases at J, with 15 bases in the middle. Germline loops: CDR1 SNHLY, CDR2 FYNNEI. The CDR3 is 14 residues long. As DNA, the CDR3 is TGTGCCAGCAGGGACCGAACGGAGGTTGAAAAACTGTTTTTT. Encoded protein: CASRDRTEVEKLFF.

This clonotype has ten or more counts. CDR3: CASSFAGGKDTQYF. The CDR3 DNA follows: TGCGCCAGCAGCTTCGCAGGGGGCAAAGATACGCAGTATTTT. This chain connects TRBV5-1 to TRBJ2-3; 8 bases are a match to TRBD1. Germline lookup yields CDR1 SGHRS and CDR2 YFSETQ. The CDR3 is 14 residues long. J was trimmed by 5 bases and V by 2 bases; bases with no gene match: 4.

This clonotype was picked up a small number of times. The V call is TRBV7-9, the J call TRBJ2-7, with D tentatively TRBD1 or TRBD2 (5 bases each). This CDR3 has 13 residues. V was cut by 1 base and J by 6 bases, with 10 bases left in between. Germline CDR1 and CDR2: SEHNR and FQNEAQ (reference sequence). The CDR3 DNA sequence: TGTGCCAGCAGCTTAGGGGCCGGGGCCGAGCAGTACTTC. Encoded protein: CASSLGAGAEQYF.

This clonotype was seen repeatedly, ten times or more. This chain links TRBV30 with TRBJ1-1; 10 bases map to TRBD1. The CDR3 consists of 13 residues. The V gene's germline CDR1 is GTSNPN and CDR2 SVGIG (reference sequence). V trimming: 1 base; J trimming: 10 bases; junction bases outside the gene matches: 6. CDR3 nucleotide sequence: TGTGCCTGGAGTGGGACAGGGGGGCGCCGAGCTTTCTTT. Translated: CAWSGTGGRRAFF.

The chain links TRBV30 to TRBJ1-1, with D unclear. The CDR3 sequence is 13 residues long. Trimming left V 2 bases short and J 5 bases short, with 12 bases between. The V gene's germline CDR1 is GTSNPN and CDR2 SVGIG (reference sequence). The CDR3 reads CAWSIAGRTEAFF. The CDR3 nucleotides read TGTGCCTGGAGTATTGCGGGGAGGACTGAAGCTTTCTTT.

The CDR3 loop is CASSLGRDSSYEQYF. The CDR3 nucleotides read TGTGCCAGCAGCTTAGGTCGGGACAGCTCCTACGAGCAGTACTTC. The chain has TRBV13 and TRBJ2-7; 7 bases align to TRBD1. Germline V gene lookup returns CDR1 PRHDT and CDR2 FYEKMQ (reference sequence). Germline trimming cut 0 bases from V and 0 bases from J; bases unmatched to any gene: 2. This CDR3 has 15 amino acids.

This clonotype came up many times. In DNA, the CDR3 is TGTGCCACCAGTACTAGACAGGGGGGCAATGAGCAGTTCTTC. This translates into CATSTRQGGNEQFF. The chain links TRBV24-1 to TRBJ2-1; 9 bases align to TRBD1. V shed 6 bases, J shed 6 bases, and the junction held 5 bases outside the gene matches. The CDR3 sequence is 14 residues long. Germline CDR1 KGHDR, CDR2 SFDVKD.

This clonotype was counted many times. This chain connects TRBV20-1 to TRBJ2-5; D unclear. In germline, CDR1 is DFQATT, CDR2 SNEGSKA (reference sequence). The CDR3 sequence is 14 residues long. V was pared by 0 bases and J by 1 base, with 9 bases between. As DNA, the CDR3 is TGCAGTGCTAGAGATTTGGAGTTCCAAGAGACCCAGTACTTC. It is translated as CSARDLEFQETQYF.